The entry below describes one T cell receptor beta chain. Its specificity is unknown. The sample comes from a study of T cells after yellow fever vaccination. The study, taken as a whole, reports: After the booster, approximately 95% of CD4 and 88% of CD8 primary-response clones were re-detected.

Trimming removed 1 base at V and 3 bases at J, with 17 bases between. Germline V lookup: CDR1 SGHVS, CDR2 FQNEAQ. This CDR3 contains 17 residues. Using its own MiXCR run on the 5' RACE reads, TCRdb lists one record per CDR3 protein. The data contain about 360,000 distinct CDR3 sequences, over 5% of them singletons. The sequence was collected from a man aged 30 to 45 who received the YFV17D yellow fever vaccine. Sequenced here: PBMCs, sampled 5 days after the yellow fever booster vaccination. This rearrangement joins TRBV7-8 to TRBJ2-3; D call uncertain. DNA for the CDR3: TGTGCCAGCAGCTTAGGGTTTTTAGCCCGCCGGACAGATACGCAGTATTTT. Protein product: CASSLGFLARRTDTQYF.